This T cell receptor beta chain appears in the sequencing data of a study of brain metastases from non-small cell lung cancer. General study results and limits: TCR repertoires overlapped largely between brain metastases and matched primaries. Brain metastases had lower T-cell infiltration than primary tumors. In about 62% of brain metastases, T-cell clones were expanded compared with matched primary tumors.

The CDR3 is 11 amino acids. The V gene's germline CDR1 is SQVTM and CDR2 ANQGSEA. The germline V and J ends were trimmed by 6 bases and 4 bases, with 8 bases remaining between them. Of note for this clone: Its cognate antigen is unknown.

Using immunoSEQ multiplex PCR, the repertoire was profiled, and TCRdb retains in-frame clones only, with some absent. The sample contains thousands of clones, about nine tenths of which appear only once. Sequencing was carried out using primary lung tumor tissue. V gene TRBV29-1 combines with J gene TRBJ2-3; D may be TRBD1 (5 bases). The clonotype was recovered from a donor aged 40 or over with non-small cell lung cancer. CDR3: CSVTVADTQYF. In DNA, the CDR3 is TGCAGCGTGACAGTGGCAGATACGCAGTATTTT.